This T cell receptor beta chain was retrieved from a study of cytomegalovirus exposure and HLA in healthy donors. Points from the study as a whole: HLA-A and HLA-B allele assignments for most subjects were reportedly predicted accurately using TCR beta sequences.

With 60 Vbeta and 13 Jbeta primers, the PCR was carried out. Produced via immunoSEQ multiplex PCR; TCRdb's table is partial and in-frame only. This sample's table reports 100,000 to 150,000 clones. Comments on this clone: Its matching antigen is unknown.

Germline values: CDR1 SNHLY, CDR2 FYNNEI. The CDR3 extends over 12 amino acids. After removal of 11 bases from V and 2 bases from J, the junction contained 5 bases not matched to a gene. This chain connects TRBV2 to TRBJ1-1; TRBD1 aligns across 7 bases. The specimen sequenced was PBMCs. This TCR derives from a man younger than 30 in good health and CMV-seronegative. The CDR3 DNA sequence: TGTGCCCGCGGGACAGATAACACTGAAGCTTTCTTT. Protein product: CARGTDNTEAFF. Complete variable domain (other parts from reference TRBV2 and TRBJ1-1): EPEVTQTPSHQVTQMGQEVILRCVPISNHLYFYWYRQILGQKVEFLVSFYNNEISEKSEIFDDQFSVERPDGSNFTLKIRSTKLEDSAMYFCARGTDNTEAFFGQGTRLTVV.